The 31 T cell receptor beta chains below were found in one sample sequenced in a study of CD8 T cells in ankylosing spondylitis (dated by TCRdb to about 2017). General study outcomes and caveats: A TCR beta motif of about eight highly homologous amino acid variants appeared characteristic of blood from ankylosing spondylitis patients.

Library generation was performed with 5' RACE. Sequencing was carried out with an Illumina HiSeq 2500. TCRdb reran the public reads through fastp at Q25 and MiXCR, keeping productive beta chains. Each record represents a unique CDR3 protein, reported with the most common genes and DNA among its rows. This sample lists around 430,000 distinct CDR3 sequences; approximately 17% were detected once. The top ten hold 1% of the sample. Their antigen targets remain unknown. Input material: blood, either unsorted or a sorted T cell fraction (not recorded which). These receptors were collected from a male donor with ankylosing spondylitis.

This clonotype has just a few counts. The chain is built from TRBV5-1 and TRBJ2-5; TRBD1 aligns across 8 bases. Germline loops: CDR1 SGHRS, CDR2 YFSETQ. CDR3 size: 15 residues. The trim removed 4 bases at V and 3 bases at J, leaving 8 bases unmatched. Here the CDR3 reads CASSINGQGEETQYF. The DNA of the CDR3 is TGCGCCAGCAGCATAAACGGACAGGGAGAAGAGACCCAGTACTTC.

This clonotype was seen only a few times. The chain joins TRBV2 to TRBJ2-3; D is unresolved. The CDR3 spans 15 residues. CDR1 is SNHLY, CDR2 FYNNEI, per germline. Trimming stripped 6 bases from V and 3 bases from J, with 16 bases between. CDR3 protein: CASREMSFGTDTQYF. CDR3 in DNA: TGTGCCAGCAGAGAAATGTCCTTTGGGACAGATACGCAGTATTTT.

This rearrangement joins TRBV5-4 to TRBJ2-3, with D perhaps TRBD2 (6 bases). The ends were cut back, 3 bases at V and 3 bases at J, with 17 bases in the middle. Germline V lookup: CDR1 SGHNT, CDR2 YYREEE (reference sequence). This CDR3 is built from 16 residues. The CDR3 protein is CASSSTIPGRTDTQYF. The DNA for the CDR3 is TGTGCCAGCAGCTCTACCATACCGGGGAGGACAGATACGCAGTATTTT.

The V and J genes are TRBV5-1 and TRBJ2-7, with D maybe TRBD2 (5 bases). The CDR3 totals 14 residues. CDR1 is SGHRS, CDR2 YFSETQ, per germline. With 0 bases removed from V and 5 bases from J, the gap between germline ends came to 12 bases. The CDR3 reads CASSLGLQEDEQYF. For the CDR3, the DNA is TGCGCCAGCAGCTTGGGTCTCCAGGAGGACGAGCAGTACTTC.

The chain joins TRBV6-1 to TRBJ1-6; weak D call: TRBD1 (6 bases). CDR3 length: 15 amino acids. Deletions cut 6 bases from V and 6 bases from J, with 15 bases between. The germline CDR1 and CDR2 sequences are MNHNS and SASEGT. CDR3 in DNA: TGTGCCAGCAGCACAACAGGGCCAAGTAATTCACCCCTCCACTTT. Amino acids: CASSTTGPSNSPLHF.

The V call is TRBV2, the J call TRBJ2-1; 7 bases agree with TRBD2. V dropped 8 bases and J dropped 2; count of bases not matched to a gene: 6. Per germline, CDR1 SNHLY and CDR2 FYNNEI. The CDR3 is 14 amino acids. The CDR3 sequence is CASERDSAYNEQFF. The DNA for the CDR3 is TGTGCCAGCGAGCGGGACTCCGCCTACAATGAGCAGTTCTTC.

This clonotype was observed a few times. CDR3 protein: CASRRTSGNTGELFF. In nucleotides, the CDR3 is TGTGCCAGCAGGCGCACTAGCGGGAACACCGGGGAGCTGTTTTTT. This chain uses TRBV2 with TRBJ2-2; 8 bases align to TRBD2. There are 15 residues in the CDR3. Germline V CDR1 and CDR2: SNHLY, FYNNEI. V dropped 6 bases and J dropped 1; count of bases not matched to a gene: 4.

The chain carries TRBV29-1 and TRBJ2-3; 13 nucleotides line up with TRBD2. CDR1 and CDR2 (germline): SQVTM, ANQGSEA. The CDR3 contains 14 residues. V lost 8 bases and J lost 4; bases outside the gene matches: 6. CDR3 region: CSLRTSGSSDTQYF. The CDR3 DNA sequence: TGCAGCCTTCGGACTAGCGGGAGCTCAGATACGCAGTATTTT.

Ten or more counts support this clonotype. The rearrangement links TRBV10-2 to TRBJ2-5; D remains unclear. Germline V gives CDR1 WSHSY, CDR2 SAAADI. Trimming took off 7 bases at V and 4 bases at J, with 7 bases between the two ends. The CDR3 runs 11 residues. In nucleotides, the CDR3 is TGCGCCAGCACCGATGCAGAGACCCAGTACTTC. Amino acid sequence: CASTDAETQYF.

V and J are TRBV28 and TRBJ1-1; D is perhaps TRBD1 (5 bases). The CDR3 extends over 14 amino acids. Trimming cost V 3 bases and J 4 bases, with 12 bases left between them. In germline, CDR1 is MDHEN, CDR2 SYDVKM. CDR3 sequence (DNA): TGTGCCAGCAGTTTTGGGGGGGTGGGCACTGAAGCTTTCTTT. Translating gives CASSFGGVGTEAFF.

V and J are TRBV5-1 and TRBJ2-7; no clear D gene. The length of the CDR3 is 13 residues. In germline, CDR1 is SGHRS, CDR2 YFSETQ. Trimming took 3 bases from V and 7 from J, leaving 14 bases between them. CDR3 bases: TGCGCCAGCAGCTCGGACGGTGTCGGGGAGCAGTACTTC. Residues: CASSSDGVGEQYF.

This clonotype was detected only a few times. The chain has TRBV5-1 and TRBJ1-6; D gene unclear. The CDR3 is made up of 13 amino acids. Trimming removed 5 bases from V and 9 bases from J, with 12 bases in between. In germline, CDR1 is SGHRS, CDR2 YFSETQ. CDR3 in DNA: TGCGCCAGCAGGCAGGACGGCCGTTCACCCCTCCACTTT. Translation: CASRQDGRSPLHF.

This chain connects TRBV20-1 to TRBJ2-1; possibly TRBD2 for D (6 bases). The ends were cut back, 0 bases at V and 4 bases at J, with 13 bases in the middle. The CDR3 consists of 15 residues. Germline CDR1 reads DFQATT; CDR2 reads SNEGSKA (reference sequence). CDR3 in DNA: TGCAGTGCTAGAGAGTGGGGGACTCCATACAATGAGCAGTTCTTC. Translated: CSAREWGTPYNEQFF.

This chain uses TRBV7-9 with TRBJ2-4; unclear D gene. This CDR3 has 12 amino acids. The V gene lost 4 bases and the J gene lost 7 bases, with 8 bases spanning the gap. In germline, CDR1 is SEHNR, CDR2 FQNEAQ (reference sequence). The CDR3 DNA follows: TGTGCCAGCAGCTCTTCTGGGAACATTCAGTACTTC. This encodes CASSSSGNIQYF.

The V and J genes are TRBV28 and TRBJ2-5, with a weak D call TRBD2 (5 bases). Trimming removed 6 bases from V and 1 base from J, with 15 bases in between. Germline CDR1 reads MDHEN; CDR2 reads SYDVKM. The CDR3 contains 15 residues. This CDR3 is CASSRGLGPQETQYF. CDR3 nucleotides: TGTGCCAGCAGCAGAGGGTTGGGTCCCCAAGAGACCCAGTACTTC.

There are a few counts of this clonotype. CDR3 amino acids: CASSQDTGTGQNQPQHF. The CDR3 region has the DNA TGCGCCAGCAGCCAAGATACCGGGACAGGGCAGAATCAGCCCCAGCATTTT. This sequence joins TRBV4-1 and TRBJ1-5, with 9 bases lining up with TRBD1. The CDR3 covers 17 residues. With 0 bases clipped from V and 4 bases from J, the junction kept 7 bases outside the gene matches. Germline V lookup: CDR1 MGHRA, CDR2 YSYEKL.

This chain uses TRBV20-1 with TRBJ2-1; 14 nucleotides align to TRBD2. V was clipped by 0 bases and J by 5 bases; unmatched bases: 12. The CDR3 is 19 residues long. Germline assignment: CDR1 DFQATT and CDR2 SNEGSKA (reference sequence). The CDR3 DNA follows: TGCAGTGCTAGAGATGGACTAGCGGGAGGACACTGGGAGGACAATGAGCAGTTCTTC. Its protein product is CSARDGLAGGHWEDNEQFF.

This clonotype turned up a few times. The chain couples TRBV9 to TRBJ1-3; D is unclear. Trimming stripped 4 bases from V and 4 bases from J, with 15 bases between. The CDR3 sequence is 15 residues long. Per germline, CDR1 SGDLS and CDR2 YYNGEE. The CDR3: CASSPRGGNGNTIYF. In DNA, the CDR3 is TGTGCCAGCAGCCCCCGTGGAGGGAACGGAAACACCATATATTTT.

The table lists this clonotype with a few counts. V and J are TRBV2 and TRBJ2-5; 11 bases agree with TRBD2. In germline, CDR1 is SNHLY, CDR2 FYNNEI. The CDR3 is made up of 15 amino acids. J lost 4 bases, V lost 6 bases, and 7 bases had no gene match. The CDR3 sequence is CASRNSGRGGETQYF. CDR3 nucleotide sequence: TGTGCCAGCAGGAATAGCGGGAGGGGGGGAGAGACCCAGTACTTC.

The V call is TRBV6-1, the J call TRBJ2-7; 14 bases line up with TRBD2. This CDR3 region has 15 residues. The germline V gene has CDR1 MNHNS and CDR2 SASEGT. V gave up 6 bases and J gave up 3 bases; unmatched junction bases: 4. CDR3 in amino acids: CASSGLAGGYYEQYF. The CDR3 coding sequence is TGTGCCAGCAGCGGACTAGCGGGGGGATACTACGAGCAGTACTTC.

This sequence joins TRBV30 and TRBJ1-3; D is possibly TRBD1 (6 bases). Germline values: CDR1 GTSNPN, CDR2 SVGIG (reference sequence). V lost 1 base to trimming and J lost 1 base, with 8 bases between them. The CDR3 covers 14 residues. CDR3 in amino acids: CAWSGGGSGNTIYF. In DNA form, the CDR3 reads TGTGCCTGGAGTGGAGGGGGATCTGGAAACACCATATATTTT.

The gene calls are TRBV2 and TRBJ1-4; possible D gene TRBD1, 5 bases. V shed 6 bases and J shed 10 bases, with 15 bases lying between them. The germline V gene encodes CDR1 SNHLY and CDR2 FYNNEI. The CDR3 contains 13 residues. The DNA of the CDR3 is TGTGCCAGCAGAGAGACAGAGAGGGGAAAACTGTTTTTT. Translation gives CASRETERGKLFF.

The V gene is TRBV19, the J gene TRBJ2-5, with D possibly TRBD2 on 5 matching bases. Germline-derived CDR1 and CDR2 are LNHDA and SQIVND (reference sequence). The ends were cut back, 10 bases at V and 5 bases at J, with 17 bases in the middle. This CDR3 has 13 residues. CDR3 sequence reads: CATKGASWETQYF. In DNA form, the CDR3 reads TGTGCCACAAAGGGAGCGTCCTGGGAGACCCAGTACTTC. Based on the CDR3 plus reference TRBV19 and TRBJ2-5, the full variable domain is DGGITQSPKYLFRKEGQNVTLSCEQNLNHDAMYWYRQDPGQGLRLIYYSQIVNDFQKGDIAEGYSVSREKKESFPLTVTSAQKNPTAFYLCATKGASWETQYFGPGTRLLVL.

This clonotype was picked up a small number of times. V is TRBV7-2 and J is TRBJ1-2; TRBD1 aligns across 9 bases. The germline V gene has CDR1 SGHTA and CDR2 FQGNSA. The V segment lost 4 bases and the J segment 7 bases; nucleotides outside the gene matches: 13. The CDR3 loop spans 16 amino acids. CDR3 sequence reads: CASSSEMRQGGSGYTF. The CDR3 DNA reads as TGTGCCAGCAGCTCGGAGATGAGACAGGGGGGGAGTGGCTACACCTTC.

The CDR3 DNA sequence: TGCGCCAGCAGCTCCGGGCCCTCTTCCTACGAGCAGTACTTC. Translation: CASSSGPSSYEQYF. This chain links TRBV5-1 with TRBJ2-7; no firm D call. The CDR3 has 14 amino acids. Trimming stripped 3 bases from V and 1 base from J, with 11 bases between. Germline CDR1 and CDR2: SGHRS and YFSETQ.

The chain recombines TRBV6-1 with TRBJ1-1, with TRBD1 matching 8 bases. After removal of 7 bases from V and 2 bases from J, the junction contained 6 bases not matched to a gene. Germline-derived CDR1 and CDR2 are MNHNS and SASEGT. The CDR3 consists of 14 residues. CDR3 loop: CASNQQGGNTEAFF. The CDR3, as DNA: TGTGCCAGCAACCAACAGGGGGGAAACACTGAAGCTTTCTTT.

The chain links TRBV6-2 or TRBV6-3 to TRBJ2-7; possible D gene TRBD1, 6 bases. The CDR3 consists of 13 residues. Trimming stripped 7 bases from V and 3 bases from J, with 13 bases between. The germline V gene has CDR1 MNHEY and CDR2 SVGEGT. CDR3 sequence reads: CASTVGQSYEQYF. The CDR3 DNA is TGTGCCAGCACCGTTGGACAGAGCTACGAGCAGTACTTC.

This clonotype came up a few times. DNA for the CDR3: TGTGCCAGCTCACCACCCGGGTCCCAGTACCAGTACTTC. Its protein is CASSPPGSQYQYF. J is TRBJ2-5 and V is TRBV18; unclear D gene. The CDR3 is 13 residues long. Per germline, CDR1 KGHSH and CDR2 LQKENI. V was cut by 0 bases and J by 10 bases, with 12 bases left in between.

The CDR3 bases are TGCAGCGGCCATATCAGCTCCTACAATGAGCAGTTCTTC. Its translation: CSGHISSYNEQFF. The chain couples TRBV29-1 to TRBJ2-1, with D hard to call. V lost 7 bases and J lost 0, with 10 bases in between. The germline V gene encodes CDR1 SQVTM and CDR2 ANQGSEA. CDR3 length: 13 residues.

This clonotype was counted ten times or more. The chain couples TRBV24-1 to TRBJ2-1; tentatively, D is TRBD2 (6 bases). Germline lookup yields CDR1 KGHDR and CDR2 SFDVKD. This CDR3 has 19 residues. The germline V and J ends were trimmed by 0 bases and 0 bases, with 17 bases remaining between them. The CDR3 loop is CATSDLGGGRGSSYNEQFF. The CDR3 region has the DNA TGTGCCACCAGTGATTTGGGTGGGGGACGGGGGAGCTCCTACAATGAGCAGTTCTTC.

V usage is TRBV3-1 and J usage is TRBJ2-1; D is perhaps TRBD2 (7 bases). This CDR3 has 18 residues. Trimming shortened V by 1 base and J by 7 bases, and 23 bases separated the two germline ends. The germline gives CDR1 LGHDT, CDR2 YNNKEL (reference sequence). The CDR3 nucleotides read TGTGCCAGCAGCCAAGGTTCGGCGGGGGCTTGGGGATCGAATGAGCAGTTCTTC. This translates into CASSQGSAGAWGSNEQFF.